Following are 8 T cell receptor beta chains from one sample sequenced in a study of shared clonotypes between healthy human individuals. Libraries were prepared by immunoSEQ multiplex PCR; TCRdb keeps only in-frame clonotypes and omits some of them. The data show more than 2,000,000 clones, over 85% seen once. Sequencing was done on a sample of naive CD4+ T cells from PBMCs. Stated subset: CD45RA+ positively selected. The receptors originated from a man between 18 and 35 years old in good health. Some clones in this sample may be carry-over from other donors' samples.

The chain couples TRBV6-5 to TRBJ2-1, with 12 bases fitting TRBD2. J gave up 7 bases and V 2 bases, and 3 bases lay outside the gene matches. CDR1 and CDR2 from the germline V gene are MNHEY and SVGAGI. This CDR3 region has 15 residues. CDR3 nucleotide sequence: TGTGCCAGCAGTTACACTAGCGGGAGGTTGAATGAGCAGTTCTTC. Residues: CASSYTSGRLNEQFF.

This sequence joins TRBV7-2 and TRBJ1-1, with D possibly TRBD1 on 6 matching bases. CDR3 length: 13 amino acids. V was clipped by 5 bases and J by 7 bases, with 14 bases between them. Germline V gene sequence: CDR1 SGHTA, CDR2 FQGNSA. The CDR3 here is CASSLQGLNEAFF. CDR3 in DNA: TGTGCCAGCAGCCTACAGGGTCTAAATGAAGCTTTCTTT.

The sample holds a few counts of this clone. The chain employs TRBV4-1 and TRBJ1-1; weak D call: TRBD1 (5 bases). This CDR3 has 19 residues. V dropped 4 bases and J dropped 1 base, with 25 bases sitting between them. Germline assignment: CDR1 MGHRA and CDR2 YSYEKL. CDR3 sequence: CASSLFGASMMVANTEAFF. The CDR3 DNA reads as TGCGCCAGCAGCCTATTTGGGGCCAGCATGATGGTTGCGAACACTGAAGCTTTCTTT.

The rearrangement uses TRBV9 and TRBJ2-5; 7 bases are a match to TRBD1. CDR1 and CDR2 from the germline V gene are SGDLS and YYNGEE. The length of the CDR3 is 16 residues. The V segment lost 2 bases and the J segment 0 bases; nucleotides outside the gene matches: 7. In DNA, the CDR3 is TGTGCCAGCAGCGTGACCGGGACAGTTAACCAAGAGACCCAGTACTTC. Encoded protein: CASSVTGTVNQETQYF.

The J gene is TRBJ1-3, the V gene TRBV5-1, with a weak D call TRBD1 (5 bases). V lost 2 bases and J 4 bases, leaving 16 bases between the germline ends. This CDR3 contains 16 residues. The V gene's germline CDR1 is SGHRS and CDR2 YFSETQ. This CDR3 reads CASSFDARGGGNTIYF. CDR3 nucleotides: TGCGCCAGCAGCTTCGATGCAAGGGGTGGAGGAAACACCATATATTTT.

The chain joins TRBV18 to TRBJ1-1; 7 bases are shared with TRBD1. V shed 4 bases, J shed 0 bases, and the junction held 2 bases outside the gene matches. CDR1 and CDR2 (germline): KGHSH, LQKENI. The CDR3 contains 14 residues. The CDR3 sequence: CASSLQGMNTEAFF. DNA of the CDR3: TGTGCCAGCTCACTACAGGGGATGAACACTGAAGCTTTCTTT.

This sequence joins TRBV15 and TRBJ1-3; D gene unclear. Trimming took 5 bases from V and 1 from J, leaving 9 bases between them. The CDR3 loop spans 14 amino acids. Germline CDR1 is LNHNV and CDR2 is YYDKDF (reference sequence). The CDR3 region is CATSSRGSGNTIYF. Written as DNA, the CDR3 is TGTGCCACCAGCTCGAGAGGGTCTGGAAACACCATATATTTT.

CDR3 nucleotide sequence: TGTGCCAGCAGTGGGACGACAGGGTACGGGTATGGCTACACCTTC. As protein: CASSGTTGYGYGYTF. V is TRBV6-1 and J is TRBJ1-2, with 7 bases identical to TRBD1. The V gene's germline CDR1 is MNHNS and CDR2 SASEGT. The CDR3 contains 15 residues. V was clipped by 4 bases and J by 5 bases; unmatched bases: 10.